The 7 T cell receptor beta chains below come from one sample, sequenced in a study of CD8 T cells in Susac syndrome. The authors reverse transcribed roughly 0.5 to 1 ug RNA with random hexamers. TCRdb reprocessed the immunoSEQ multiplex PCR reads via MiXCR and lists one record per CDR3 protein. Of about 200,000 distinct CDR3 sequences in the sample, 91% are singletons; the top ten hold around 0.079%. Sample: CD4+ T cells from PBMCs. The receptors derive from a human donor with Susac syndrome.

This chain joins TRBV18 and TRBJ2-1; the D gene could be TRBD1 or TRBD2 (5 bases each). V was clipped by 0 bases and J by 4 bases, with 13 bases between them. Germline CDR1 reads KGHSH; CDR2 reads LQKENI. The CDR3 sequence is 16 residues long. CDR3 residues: CASSPPAREGYNEQFF. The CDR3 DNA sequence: TGTGCCAGCTCACCACCGGCCCGAGAGGGGTACAATGAGCAGTTCTTC.

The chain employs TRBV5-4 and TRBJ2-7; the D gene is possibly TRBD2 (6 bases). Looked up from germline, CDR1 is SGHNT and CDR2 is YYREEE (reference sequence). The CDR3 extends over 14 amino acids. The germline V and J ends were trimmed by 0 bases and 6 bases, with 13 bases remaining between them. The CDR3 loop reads CASSLVGSITEQYF. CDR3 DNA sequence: TGTGCCAGCAGCTTGGTCGGGAGTATCACCGAGCAGTACTTC.

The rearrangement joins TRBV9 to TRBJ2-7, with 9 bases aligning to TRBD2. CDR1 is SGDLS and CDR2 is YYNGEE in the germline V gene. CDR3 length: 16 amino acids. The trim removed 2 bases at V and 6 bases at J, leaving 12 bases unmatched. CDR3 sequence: CASSVDSGRIPSEQYF. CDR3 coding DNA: TGTGCCAGCAGCGTTGATAGCGGGAGAATCCCCTCCGAGCAGTACTTC.

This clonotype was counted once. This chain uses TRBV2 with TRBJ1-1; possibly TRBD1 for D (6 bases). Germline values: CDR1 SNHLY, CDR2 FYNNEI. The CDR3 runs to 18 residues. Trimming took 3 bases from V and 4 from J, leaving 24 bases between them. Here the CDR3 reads CASSERPGATRMGTEAFF. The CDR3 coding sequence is TGTGCCAGCAGTGAGAGGCCAGGGGCAACACGGATGGGCACTGAAGCTTTCTTT.

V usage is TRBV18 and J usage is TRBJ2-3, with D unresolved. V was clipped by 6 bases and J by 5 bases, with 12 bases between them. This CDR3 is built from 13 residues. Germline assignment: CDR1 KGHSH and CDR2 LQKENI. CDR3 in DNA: TGTGCCAGCTCTTTCGGGCCAGGAGATACGCAGTATTTT. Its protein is CASSFGPGDTQYF. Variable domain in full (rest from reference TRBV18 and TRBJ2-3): NAGVMQNPRHLVRRRGQEARLRCSPMKGHSHVYWYRQLPEEGLKFMVYLQKENIIDESGMPKERFSAEFPKEGPSILRIQQVVRGDSAAYFCASSFGPGDTQYFGPGTRLTVL.

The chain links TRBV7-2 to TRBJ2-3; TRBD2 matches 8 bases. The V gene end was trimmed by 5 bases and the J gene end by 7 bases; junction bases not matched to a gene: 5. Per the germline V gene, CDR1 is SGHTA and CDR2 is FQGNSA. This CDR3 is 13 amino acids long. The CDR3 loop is CASSPGTRNTQYF. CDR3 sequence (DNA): TGTGCCAGCAGCCCGGGGACTAGGAATACGCAGTATTTT.

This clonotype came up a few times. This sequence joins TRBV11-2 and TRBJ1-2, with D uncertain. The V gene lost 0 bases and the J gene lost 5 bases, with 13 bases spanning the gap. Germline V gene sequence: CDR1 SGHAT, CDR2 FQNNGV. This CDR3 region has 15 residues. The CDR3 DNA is TGTGCCAGCAGCTTAGAGGGAACGGCCCAATATGGCTACACCTTC. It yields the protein CASSLEGTAQYGYTF.